This T cell receptor (beta chain) was identified in a study of blood T cell repertoires in COVID-19. About the study: Donors in the United States, Italy and Spain gave samples during acute or convalescent COVID-19. T cells, B-cell-depleted T cells, or PBMCs provided the cDNA or gDNA that served as material.

With 2 bases clipped from V and 7 bases from J, the junction kept 8 bases outside the gene matches. CDR1 is LNHDA and CDR2 is SQIVND in the germline V gene (reference sequence). The CDR3 covers 16 residues. In the study's own analysis: Amplification of reference gene primers provided the estimated nucleated cell counts. This table comes from immunoSEQ multiplex PCR, and its TCRdb copy is limited to in-frame clones, with some not included. From that table come the V and J calls and clone size; the DNA was used to work out D and trimming. The sample has roughly 97,000 clones; 84% are singletons. This receptor was taken from a man aged 55 to 70 with acute or convalescent COVID-19. The material sequenced was peripheral blood. This chain connects TRBV19 to TRBJ1-6; 7 bases are a match to TRBD1. CDR3 sequence reads: CASSITGQLLNSPLHF. DNA for the CDR3: TGTGCCAGTAGTATAACGGGACAGCTCCTAAATTCACCCCTCCACTTT.